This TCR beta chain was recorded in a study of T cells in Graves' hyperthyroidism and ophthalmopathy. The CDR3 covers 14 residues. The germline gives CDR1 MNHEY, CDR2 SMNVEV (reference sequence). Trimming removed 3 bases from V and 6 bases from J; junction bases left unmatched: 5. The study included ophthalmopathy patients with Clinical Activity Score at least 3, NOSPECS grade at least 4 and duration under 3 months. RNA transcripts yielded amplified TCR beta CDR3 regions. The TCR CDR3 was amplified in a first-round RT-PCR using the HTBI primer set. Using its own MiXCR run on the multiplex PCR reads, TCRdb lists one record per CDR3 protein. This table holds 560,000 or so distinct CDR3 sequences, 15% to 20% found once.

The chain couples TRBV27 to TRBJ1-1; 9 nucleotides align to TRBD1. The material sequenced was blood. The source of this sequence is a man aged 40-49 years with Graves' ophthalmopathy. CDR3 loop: CASSLDRGPAEAFF. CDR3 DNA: TGTGCCAGCAGTTTGGACAGGGGACCCGCTGAAGCTTTCTTT.